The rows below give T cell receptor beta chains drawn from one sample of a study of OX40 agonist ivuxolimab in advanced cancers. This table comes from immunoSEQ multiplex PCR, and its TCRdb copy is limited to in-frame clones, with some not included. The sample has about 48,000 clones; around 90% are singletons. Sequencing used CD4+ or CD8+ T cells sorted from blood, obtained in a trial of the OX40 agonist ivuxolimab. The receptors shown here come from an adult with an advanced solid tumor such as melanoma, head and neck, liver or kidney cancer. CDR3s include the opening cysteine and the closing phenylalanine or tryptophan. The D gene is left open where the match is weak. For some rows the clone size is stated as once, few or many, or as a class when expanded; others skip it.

CASSFGGLQAGYTF	TGTGCCAGCAGCTTTGGGGGACTCCAGGCGGGCTACACCTTC	NA	14	TRBV7-6	TRBJ1-2	NA
CASSWGENEQFF	TGTGCCAGCAGCTGGGGGGAAAATGAGCAGTTCTTC	NA	12	TRBV11-2	TRBJ2-1	NA
CASSLGREGDTQYF	TGTGCCAGCAGCTTGGGGAGGGAGGGCGATACGCAGTATTTT	once	14	TRBV5-4	TRBJ2-3	TRBD2
CASSEGAEARDSPLHF	TGCGCCAGCAGCGAGGGGGCGGAGGCCAGGGATTCACCCCTCCACTTT	NA	16	TRBV4-1	TRBJ1-6	TRBD1
CASHGAGSYNEQFF	TGTGCCAGCCACGGGGCGGGCTCCTACAATGAGCAGTTCTTC	NA	14	TRBV9	TRBJ2-1	NA
CASSPGQVNEKLFF	TGTGCCAGCAGCCCGGGACAGGTTAATGAAAAACTGTTTTTT	NA	14	TRBV7-9	TRBJ1-4	TRBD1
CASSLVPRSTQDGELFF	TGTGCCAGCAGCTTAGTACCCCGCAGTACTCAGGACGGGGAGCTGTTTTTT	NA	17	TRBV7-9	TRBJ2-2	NA
CASTTSRDRETQYF	TGTGCCAGCACAACATCGAGGGATCGAGAGACCCAGTACTTC	NA	14	TRBV28	TRBJ2-5	NA
CASSSDEYSGNTIYF	TGTGCCAGCAGCTCTGACGAGTACTCTGGAAACACCATATATTTT	NA	15	TRBV7-6	TRBJ1-3	NA
CASSQLDSGSNEQFF	TGTGCCAGCAGCCAATTGGACTCGGGGTCCAATGAGCAGTTCTTC	NA	15	TRBV14	TRBJ2-1	NA
CSVETGTEEREQFF	TGCAGCGTAGAAACCGGGACGGAGGAACGTGAGCAGTTCTTC	NA	14	TRBV29-1	TRBJ2-1	NA
CASSVEGGTEAFF	TGTGCCAGCAGCGTAGAAGGGGGCACTGAAGCTTTCTTT	NA	13	TRBV9	TRBJ1-1	NA
CASSSDREEKETQYF	TGTGCCAGCAGTTCGGACAGGGAGGAAAAGGAGACCCAGTACTTC	NA	15	TRBV6-5	TRBJ2-5	TRBD1
CASSFTDRGTYEQYF	TGTGCCAGCAGCTTTACGGACAGGGGAACCTACGAGCAGTACTTC	NA	15	TRBV5-6	TRBJ2-7	TRBD1
CSVAGSTEAFF	TGCAGCGTTGCTGGGAGCACTGAAGCTTTCTTT	NA	11	TRBV29-1	TRBJ1-1	NA
CASSLFSRGGLDEQYF	TGTGCCAGCAGCTTATTCAGCAGGGGGGGTCTGGACGAGCAGTACTTC	NA	16	TRBV11-2	TRBJ2-7	NA
CASRVTGGTSYGYTF	TGTGCCAGCAGAGTCACCGGAGGGACGAGCTATGGCTACACCTTC	NA	15	TRBV7-9	TRBJ1-2	NA
CASSLVQGPTEAFF	TGTGCCAGCAGCTTAGTACAGGGCCCAACTGAAGCTTTCTTT	NA	14	TRBV7-9	TRBJ1-1	NA
CASSPDRQNTGELFF	TGTGCCAGCAGCCCAGACAGGCAGAACACCGGGGAGCTGTTTTTT	NA	15	TRBV27	TRBJ2-2	NA
CATSRDGNYGYTF	TGTGCCACCAGCCGGGACGGGAACTATGGCTACACCTTC	NA	13	TRBV15	TRBJ1-2	NA
CASSQGLEETQYF	TGTGCCAGCAGCCAAGGACTAGAAGAGACCCAGTACTTC	NA	13	TRBV7-9	TRBJ2-5	TRBD2
CASPSGVSTDTQYF	TGTGCCAGCCCTAGCGGGGTTAGCACAGATACGCAGTATTTT	NA	14	TRBV7-9	TRBJ2-3	TRBD2
CASRGTGGQETQYF	TGCGCCAGCAGGGGGACAGGGGGCCAAGAGACCCAGTACTTC	NA	14	TRBV4-1	TRBJ2-5	TRBD1
CSVRGLAVNTEAFF	TGCAGCGTGCGGGGGTTAGCAGTAAACACTGAAGCTTTCTTT	NA	14	TRBV29-1	TRBJ1-1	NA
CASSLVQQGSGTEAFF	TGCGCCAGCAGCTTGGTTCAACAGGGGAGTGGCACTGAAGCTTTCTTT	NA	16	TRBV5-1	TRBJ1-1	TRBD1
CASDGGLAGPGGYEQYF	TGTGCTAGTGACGGGGGACTAGCGGGGCCCGGAGGGTACGAGCAGTACTTC	once	17	TRBV12-5	TRBJ2-7	TRBD2
CASSLADGFGYTF	TGTGCCAGCAGCTTAGCGGACGGGTTCGGCTACACCTTC	once	13	TRBV7-9	TRBJ1-2	NA
CASSLGGTSGGRELFF	TGTGCCAGCAGCTTAGGTGGTACTAGCGGGGGTCGGGAGCTGTTTTTT	NA	16	TRBV11-2	TRBJ2-2	TRBD2
CASSPPGASYNEQFF	TGTGCCAGCAGCCCGCCCGGGGCATCGTACAATGAGCAGTTCTTC	NA	15	TRBV11-2	TRBJ2-1	NA
CASSYSSHRDEAFF	TGTGCCAGCAGTTACTCGAGCCACAGGGATGAAGCTTTCTTT	NA	14	TRBV6-5	TRBJ1-1	NA
CASSPHDLTSGDNTGELFF	TGTGCCAGCAGCCCACACGATCTGACTAGCGGAGATAACACCGGGGAGCTGTTTTTT	NA	19	TRBV27	TRBJ2-2	TRBD2
CASSQVAGNEKLFF	TGCGCCAGCAGCCAAGTGGCAGGGAATGAAAAACTGTTTTTT	NA	14	TRBV4-1	TRBJ1-4	NA
CASSRGEDTGELFF	TGTGCCAGCAGCCGGGGGGAGGACACCGGGGAGCTGTTTTTT	NA	14	TRBV6-1	TRBJ2-2	TRBD2
CAWSKSSGELFF	TGTGCCTGGAGTAAGTCAAGCGGGGAGCTGTTTTTT	NA	12	TRBV30	TRBJ2-2	NA
CASSIPSGGAADTQYF	TGTGCCAGTAGTATCCCCAGCGGGGGAGCCGCAGATACGCAGTATTTT	NA	16	TRBV19	TRBJ2-3	TRBD2
CASTPDGRGCFF	TGTGCCAGCACCCCTGACGGTAGGGGTTGCTTCTTC	NA	12	TRBV7-8	TRBJ2-1	NA
CASSLYTGELFF	TGTGCCAGCAGTTTGTACACCGGGGAGCTGTTTTTT	NA	12	TRBV6-5	TRBJ2-2	NA
CASSRQGSMNTEAFF	TGCGCCAGCAGCCGGCAGGGGAGCATGAACACTGAAGCTTTCTTT	NA	15	TRBV4-1	TRBJ1-1	NA
CASSNRALNTEAFF	TGTGCCAGCAGTAACCGGGCCTTGAACACTGAAGCTTTCTTT	NA	14	TRBV6-1	TRBJ1-1	NA
CASNLGSNTEAFF	TGTGCCAGCAATTTAGGCTCGAACACTGAAGCTTTCTTT	once	13	TRBV27	TRBJ1-1	NA
CASSSYRAGELFF	TGTGCCAGCAGTTCCTACAGGGCAGGGGAGCTGTTTTTT	NA	13	TRBV25-1	TRBJ2-2	NA
CASSQPRDIVTDTQYF	TGTGCCAGCAGCCAACCGAGGGACATCGTCACAGATACGCAGTATTTT	NA	16	TRBV16	TRBJ2-3	NA
CASSTRPTSGDTQYF	TGTGCCAGTAGTACCCGTCCGACTAGCGGAGATACGCAGTATTTT	NA	15	TRBV19	TRBJ2-3	TRBD2
CASSLGGSGGDSNTGELFF	TGTGCCAGCAGCTTAGGGGGTAGCGGGGGAGATTCGAACACCGGGGAGCTGTTTTTT	once	19	TRBV11-2	TRBJ2-2	TRBD2
CASSLVAASGAYTDTQYF	TGTGCCAGCAGCTTAGTCGCGGCTAGCGGGGCGTACACAGATACGCAGTATTTT	NA	18	TRBV7-8	TRBJ2-3	TRBD2
CASSQEPGSGYGYTF	TGCGCCAGCAGCCAAGAGCCGGGTTCTGGGTATGGCTACACCTTC	NA	15	TRBV4-1	TRBJ1-2	NA
CASSEVAGGRETQYF	TGCGCCAGCAGTGAGGTAGCGGGGGGCAGGGAGACCCAGTACTTC	NA	15	TRBV10-1	TRBJ2-5	TRBD2
CASSLSRGHWDIQYF	TGTGCCAGCAGTTTGTCCAGGGGACATTGGGACATTCAGTACTTC	NA	15	TRBV27	TRBJ2-4	NA